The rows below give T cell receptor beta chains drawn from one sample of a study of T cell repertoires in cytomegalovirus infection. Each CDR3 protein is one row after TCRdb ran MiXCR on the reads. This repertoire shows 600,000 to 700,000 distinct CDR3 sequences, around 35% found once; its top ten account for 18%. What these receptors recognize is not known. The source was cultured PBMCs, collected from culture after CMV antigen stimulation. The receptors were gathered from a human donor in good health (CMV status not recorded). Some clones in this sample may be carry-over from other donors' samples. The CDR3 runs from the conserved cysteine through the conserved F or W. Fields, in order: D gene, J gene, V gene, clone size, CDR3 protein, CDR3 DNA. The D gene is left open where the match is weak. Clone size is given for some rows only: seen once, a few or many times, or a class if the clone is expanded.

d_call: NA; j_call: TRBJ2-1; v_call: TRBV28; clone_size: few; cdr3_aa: CASSLRGVDEQFF; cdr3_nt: TGTGCCAGCAGTTTACGGGGTGTAGATGAGCAGTTCTTC
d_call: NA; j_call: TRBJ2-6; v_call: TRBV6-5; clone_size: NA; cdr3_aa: CASSYVRSVADVSGANVLTF; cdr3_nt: TGTGCCAGCAGTTACGTCCGGTCTGTGGCCGATGTTTCTGGGGCCAACGTCCTGACTTTC
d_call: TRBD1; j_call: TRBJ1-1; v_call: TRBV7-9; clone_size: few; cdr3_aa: CASSFSDRGREAFF; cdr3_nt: TGTGCCAGCAGCTTCAGCGACAGGGGGAGAGAAGCTTTCTTT
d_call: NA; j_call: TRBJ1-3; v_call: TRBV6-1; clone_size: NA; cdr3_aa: CASHRASGNTIYF; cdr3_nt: TGTGCCAGCCACCGGGCGTCTGGAAACACCATATATTTT
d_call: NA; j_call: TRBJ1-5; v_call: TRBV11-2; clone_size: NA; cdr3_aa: CASSLARRRINQPQHF; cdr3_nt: TGTGCCAGCAGCTTAGCCCGACGAAGGATCAATCAGCCCCAGCATTTT
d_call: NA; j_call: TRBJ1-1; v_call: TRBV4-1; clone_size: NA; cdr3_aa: CASSQGRQTTNTEAFF; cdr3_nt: TGCGCCAGCAGCCAAGGGAGGCAGACAACCAACACTGAAGCTTTCTTT
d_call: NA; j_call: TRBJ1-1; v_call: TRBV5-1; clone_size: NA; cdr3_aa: CASSLVWSGENTEAFF; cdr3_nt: TGCGCCAGCAGCTTGGTTTGGTCTGGGGAGAACACTGAAGCTTTCTTT
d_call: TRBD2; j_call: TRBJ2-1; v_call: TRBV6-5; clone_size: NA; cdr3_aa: CASRREYYNEQFF; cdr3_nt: TGTGCCAGCAGGCGGGAGTACTACAATGAGCAGTTCTTC
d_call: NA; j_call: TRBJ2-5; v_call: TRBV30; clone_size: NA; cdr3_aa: CAWRMTDARETQYF; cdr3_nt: TGTGCCTGGAGAATGACGGACGCCCGAGAGACCCAGTACTTC
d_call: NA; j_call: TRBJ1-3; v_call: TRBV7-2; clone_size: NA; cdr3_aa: CASSLEVGNTIYF; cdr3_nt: TGTGCCAGCAGCTTAGAAGTTGGAAACACCATATATTTT
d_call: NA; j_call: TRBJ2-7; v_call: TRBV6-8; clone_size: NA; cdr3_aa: CASRDQGGSYEQYF; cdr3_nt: TGTGCCAGCAGAGACCAGGGGGGTTCCTACGAGCAGTACTTC
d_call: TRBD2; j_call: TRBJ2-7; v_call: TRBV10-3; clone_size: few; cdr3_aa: CAISGRERDAYEQYF; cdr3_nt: TGTGCCATCAGTGGGCGGGAGCGGGATGCCTACGAGCAGTACTTC
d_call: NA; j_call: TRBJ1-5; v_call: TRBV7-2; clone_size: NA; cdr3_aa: CASSSGSRGQPQHF; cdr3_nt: TGTGCCAGCAGCTCCGGGTCGCGGGGTCAGCCCCAGCATTTT
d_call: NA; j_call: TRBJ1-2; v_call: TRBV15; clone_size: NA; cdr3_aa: CATSRDLSYGYTF; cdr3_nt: TGTGCCACCAGCAGAGATTTGAGCTATGGCTACACCTTC
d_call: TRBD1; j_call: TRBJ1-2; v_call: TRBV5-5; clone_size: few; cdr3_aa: CASSIGQGRYGYTF; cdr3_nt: TGTGCCAGCAGCATTGGACAGGGGAGGTATGGCTACACCTTC